This T cell receptor (beta chain) originates from a study of vaccination effects on CD4 cells after COVID-19. A note on this clone: Its antigen is currently unknown.

Germline values: CDR1 MNHEY, CDR2 SVGAGI. With V trimmed by 0 bases and J by 8 bases, 6 bases remained unmatched. The CDR3 extends over 15 amino acids. Clones were sequenced by immunoSEQ multiplex PCR, and TCRdb holds only the in-frame ones, with some missing. Of fewer than 30,000 clones in the sample, about 80% are singletons; the top ten hold around 32%. After expansion with viral peptide pools in the ViraFEST assay, antigen-specific CD4+ T cells were sequenced. Isolation of CD4+ T cells took place after 10 days of culture. In the vaccine recipients, nucleocapsid antibodies were negative and there was no prior SARS-CoV-2 infection.

This TCR was sampled from a human donor who received a COVID-19 vaccine. The starting material was CD4+ T cells from PBMCs cultured with SARS-CoV-2 spike peptides, obtained before COVID-19 vaccination. The V gene is TRBV6-5, the J gene TRBJ2-3, with 9 bases lining up with TRBD2. The CDR3 spells CASSYSRLAGTTQYF. The DNA of the CDR3 is TGTGCCAGCAGTTACTCTCGGCTAGCGGGAACTACGCAGTATTTT.